This is a list of T cell receptor beta chains from one sample in a study of post-analysis software for immune sequencing data. TCRdb ran MiXCR on the PCR reads and lists one entry per CDR3 protein. The repertoire has about 820,000 distinct CDR3 sequences, about 57% of them found once; the top ten carry approximately 4.2%. The specimen sequenced was blood. The receptors were sampled from a girl between 10 and 17 years old with multiple sclerosis. The CDR3 runs from the conserved cysteine through the conserved F or W. Each record gives: clone size, D gene, CDR3 length, J gene, V gene, CDR3 protein, CDR3 DNA. D genes are given only for firm matches. Clone size is shown for a subset of rows, as once, few, many or a class of expanded clone.

clone_size: NA
d_call: NA
cdr3_length: 12
j_call: TRBJ2-7
v_call: TRBV2
cdr3_aa: CASKVTTYEQYF
cdr3_nt: TGTGCCAGCAAAGTTACCACCTACGAGCAGTACTTC

clone_size: NA
d_call: NA
cdr3_length: 14
j_call: TRBJ1-5
v_call: TRBV6-5
cdr3_aa: CASSYSSGNQPQHF
cdr3_nt: TGTGCCAGCAGTTACTCGAGTGGGAATCAGCCCCAGCATTTT

clone_size: few
d_call: NA
cdr3_length: 11
j_call: TRBJ1-2
v_call: TRBV20-1
cdr3_aa: CSASRSEAYTF
cdr3_nt: TGCAGTGCTAGTAGATCGGAGGCCTACACCTTC

clone_size: few
d_call: TRBD1
cdr3_length: 15
j_call: TRBJ2-7
v_call: TRBV2
cdr3_aa: CASSDLTGGFHEQYF
cdr3_nt: TGTGCCAGCAGTGATTTGACAGGGGGCTTCCACGAGCAGTACTTC

clone_size: NA
d_call: NA
cdr3_length: 16
j_call: TRBJ2-3
v_call: TRBV2
cdr3_aa: CASSPVGLKDTGTQYF
cdr3_nt: TGTGCCAGCAGTCCTGTCGGCCTTAAGGACACAGGTACGCAGTATTTT

clone_size: NA
d_call: TRBD1
cdr3_length: 14
j_call: TRBJ2-7
v_call: TRBV3-1
cdr3_aa: CASSRTGGFYEQYF
cdr3_nt: TGTGCCAGCAGTCGAACAGGGGGCTTCTACGAGCAGTACTTC

clone_size: NA
d_call: TRBD2
cdr3_length: 19
j_call: TRBJ2-7
v_call: TRBV7-8
cdr3_aa: CASSPTAVSGSALIYEQYF
cdr3_nt: TGTGCCAGCAGCCCGACGGCTGTGAGCGGGAGTGCTTTAATCTACGAGCAGTACTTC

clone_size: few
d_call: TRBD1
cdr3_length: 13
j_call: TRBJ2-5
v_call: TRBV20-1
cdr3_aa: CSARGGQGREQYF
cdr3_nt: TGCAGTGCTAGAGGCGGACAGGGGAGGGAGCAGTACTTC

clone_size: NA
d_call: NA
cdr3_length: 14
j_call: TRBJ1-2
v_call: TRBV29-1
cdr3_aa: CSVEDLAENYGYTF
cdr3_nt: TGCAGCGTTGAAGATCTAGCGGAGAACTATGGCTACACCTTC

clone_size: NA
d_call: NA
cdr3_length: 15
j_call: TRBJ2-1
v_call: TRBV6-5
cdr3_aa: CASSYSRDPTSEQFF
cdr3_nt: TGTGCCAGCAGTTACTCGAGGGACCCCACATCCGAGCAGTTCTTC

clone_size: once
d_call: NA
cdr3_length: 17
j_call: TRBJ2-3
v_call: TRBV5-1
cdr3_aa: CASSLWSGAIPTDTQYF
cdr3_nt: TGCGCCAGCAGCTTGTGGTCAGGGGCGATTCCCACAGATACGCAGTATTTT

clone_size: NA
d_call: NA
cdr3_length: 16
j_call: TRBJ2-1
v_call: TRBV15
cdr3_aa: CATSRDQGARYNEQFF
cdr3_nt: TGTGCCACCAGCAGAGATCAAGGGGCGAGGTACAATGAGCAGTTCTTC

clone_size: NA
d_call: TRBD2
cdr3_length: 19
j_call: TRBJ2-4
v_call: TRBV7-2
cdr3_aa: CASSQSGTSGGAVLNIQYF
cdr3_nt: TGTGCCAGCAGCCAGAGCGGGACTAGCGGGGGGGCCGTTTTAAACATTCAGTACTTC

clone_size: NA
d_call: TRBD2
cdr3_length: 13
j_call: TRBJ2-1
v_call: TRBV20-1
cdr3_aa: CSAKWVAGHEQFF
cdr3_nt: TGCAGTGCTAAGTGGGTAGCGGGGCATGAGCAGTTCTTC

clone_size: NA
d_call: TRBD2
cdr3_length: 14
j_call: TRBJ2-1
v_call: TRBV29-1
cdr3_aa: CSHLAGGSYNEQFF
cdr3_nt: TGCAGCCATCTAGCGGGAGGGTCCTACAATGAGCAGTTCTTC

clone_size: NA
d_call: NA
cdr3_length: 13
j_call: TRBJ2-1
v_call: TRBV9
cdr3_aa: CASSVGSVDEQFF
cdr3_nt: TGTGCCAGCAGCGTAGGTAGTGTGGATGAGCAGTTCTTC

clone_size: NA
d_call: NA
cdr3_length: 18
j_call: TRBJ2-6
v_call: TRBV12-3/TRBV12-4
cdr3_aa: CASSFAPQTISGANVLTF
cdr3_nt: TGTGCCAGCAGTTTTGCTCCCCAGACTATCTCTGGGGCCAACGTCCTGACTTTC

clone_size: NA
d_call: NA
cdr3_length: 16
j_call: TRBJ2-1
v_call: TRBV21-1
cdr3_aa: CASSKRTGGIGDEQFF
cdr3_nt: TGTGCCAGCAGCAAGAGGACAGGGGGAATTGGAGATGAGCAGTTCTTC

clone_size: NA
d_call: TRBD2
cdr3_length: 17
j_call: TRBJ2-1
v_call: TRBV27
cdr3_aa: CASSYIESGGPYNEQFF
cdr3_nt: TGTGCCAGCAGTTATATCGAGAGCGGGGGGCCCTACAATGAGCAGTTCTTC

clone_size: once
d_call: TRBD2
cdr3_length: 18
j_call: TRBJ2-3
v_call: TRBV6-5
cdr3_aa: CASSYSVLAGGPTDTQYF
cdr3_nt: TGTGCCAGCAGTTACTCAGTCCTAGCGGGGGGGCCAACAGATACGCAGTATTTT

clone_size: NA
d_call: NA
cdr3_length: 13
j_call: TRBJ2-7
v_call: TRBV20-1
cdr3_aa: CSAGPDSPYEQYF
cdr3_nt: TGCAGTGCTGGCCCTGACAGCCCCTACGAGCAGTACTTC

clone_size: NA
d_call: NA
cdr3_length: 15
j_call: TRBJ2-5
v_call: TRBV7-2
cdr3_aa: CASSLVAGYQETQYF
cdr3_nt: TGTGCCAGCAGCTTAGTGGCGGGGTACCAAGAGACCCAGTACTTC

clone_size: few
d_call: TRBD1
cdr3_length: 14
j_call: TRBJ2-7
v_call: TRBV6-2/TRBV6-3
cdr3_aa: CASSYGGQAYEQYF
cdr3_nt: TGTGCCAGCAGCTACGGGGGACAGGCCTACGAGCAGTACTTC

clone_size: NA
d_call: NA
cdr3_length: 14
j_call: TRBJ2-7
v_call: TRBV9
cdr3_aa: CASSVGGVVYEQYF
cdr3_nt: TGTGCCAGCAGCGTAGGGGGGGTGGTCTACGAGCAGTACTTC

clone_size: NA
d_call: TRBD2
cdr3_length: 13
j_call: TRBJ2-5
v_call: TRBV5-1
cdr3_aa: CASTSSGVETQYF
cdr3_nt: TGCGCCAGCACCTCTAGCGGGGTAGAGACCCAGTACTTC

clone_size: NA
d_call: TRBD1
cdr3_length: 15
j_call: TRBJ1-1
v_call: TRBV7-6
cdr3_aa: CASSLAPGGDTEAFF
cdr3_nt: TGTGCCAGCAGCTTAGCCCCAGGGGGAGACACTGAAGCTTTCTTT

clone_size: NA
d_call: TRBD2
cdr3_length: 17
j_call: TRBJ2-1
v_call: TRBV20-1
cdr3_aa: CSATGLAGVPFYNEQFF
cdr3_nt: TGCAGTGCCACCGGGCTAGCGGGAGTCCCCTTCTACAATGAGCAGTTCTTC

clone_size: NA
d_call: NA
cdr3_length: 14
j_call: TRBJ2-5
v_call: TRBV7-7
cdr3_aa: CASSLDQALGTQYF
cdr3_nt: TGTGCTAGCAGCTTAGACCAGGCCTTGGGGACCCAGTACTTC

clone_size: NA
d_call: NA
cdr3_length: 17
j_call: TRBJ1-6
v_call: TRBV7-2
cdr3_aa: CASSLKRTGASNSPLHF
cdr3_nt: TGTGCCAGCAGCTTAAAACGAACCGGGGCGAGTAATTCACCCCTCCACTTT

clone_size: NA
d_call: NA
cdr3_length: 16
j_call: TRBJ2-7
v_call: TRBV20-1
cdr3_aa: CSARDLARGPTYEQYF
cdr3_nt: TGCAGTGCTAGAGATCTTGCCCGGGGGCCTACCTACGAGCAGTACTTC

clone_size: NA
d_call: NA
cdr3_length: 13
j_call: TRBJ1-2
v_call: TRBV4-1
cdr3_aa: CASSPLTGYGYTF
cdr3_nt: TGCGCCAGCAGCCCCCTTACAGGGTATGGCTACACCTTC

clone_size: NA
d_call: TRBD2
cdr3_length: 17
j_call: TRBJ2-1
v_call: TRBV6-1
cdr3_aa: CASSPGSGGGDYNEQFF
cdr3_nt: TGTGCCAGCAGCCCAGGTTCGGGCGGGGGGGACTACAATGAGCAGTTCTTC

clone_size: once
d_call: TRBD2
cdr3_length: 17
j_call: TRBJ2-7
v_call: TRBV5-1
cdr3_aa: CASSPLDRTSGTYEQYF
cdr3_nt: TGCGCCAGCAGCCCCTTGGACCGTACTAGCGGGACTTACGAGCAGTACTTC

clone_size: few
d_call: NA
cdr3_length: 16
j_call: TRBJ2-1
v_call: TRBV7-2
cdr3_aa: CASTGPRVYSYNEQFF
cdr3_nt: TGTGCCAGCACCGGACCTCGGGTTTACTCCTACAATGAGCAGTTCTTC

clone_size: many
d_call: NA
cdr3_length: 13
j_call: TRBJ2-7
v_call: TRBV12-3/TRBV12-4
cdr3_aa: CASSFGPSYEQYF
cdr3_nt: TGTGCCAGCAGTTTCGGCCCCTCCTATGAGCAGTACTTC

clone_size: few
d_call: NA
cdr3_length: 15
j_call: TRBJ2-7
v_call: TRBV12-3/TRBV12-4
cdr3_aa: CASRITGNPFYEQYF
cdr3_nt: TGTGCCAGCAGAATCACGGGGAACCCCTTCTACGAGCAGTACTTC

clone_size: NA
d_call: NA
cdr3_length: 13
j_call: TRBJ2-1
v_call: TRBV15
cdr3_aa: CATRQIVGIEQFF
cdr3_nt: TGTGCCACCAGGCAAATCGTGGGGATTGAGCAGTTCTTC

clone_size: NA
d_call: NA
cdr3_length: 11
j_call: TRBJ2-5
v_call: TRBV7-9
cdr3_aa: CVSSGQETQYF
cdr3_nt: TGTGTCAGCAGCGGTCAAGAGACCCAGTACTTC

clone_size: NA
d_call: NA
cdr3_length: 13
j_call: TRBJ2-7
v_call: TRBV7-7
cdr3_aa: CASSVTVDYEQYF
cdr3_nt: TGTGCCAGCAGCGTAACAGTAGACTACGAGCAGTACTTC

clone_size: NA
d_call: TRBD2
cdr3_length: 15
j_call: TRBJ2-5
v_call: TRBV20-1
cdr3_aa: CSALTLAGGRETQYF
cdr3_nt: TGCAGTGCTCTGACATTAGCGGGGGGGCGAGAGACCCAGTACTTC

clone_size: NA
d_call: TRBD2
cdr3_length: 15
j_call: TRBJ2-7
v_call: TRBV7-6
cdr3_aa: CASSFGREGRYEQYF
cdr3_nt: TGTGCCAGCAGCTTTGGGCGGGAGGGCCGGTACGAGCAGTACTTC

clone_size: few
d_call: TRBD1
cdr3_length: 17
j_call: TRBJ2-3
v_call: TRBV20-1
cdr3_aa: CSARTRGTGGATDTQYF
cdr3_nt: TGCAGTGCTAGGACGAGGGGGACAGGGGGTGCGACAGATACGCAGTATTTT

clone_size: NA
d_call: NA
cdr3_length: 15
j_call: TRBJ2-1
v_call: TRBV20-1
cdr3_aa: CSARELAPTYNEQFF
cdr3_nt: TGCAGTGCTAGAGAACTAGCCCCCACCTACAATGAGCAGTTCTTC

clone_size: NA
d_call: NA
cdr3_length: 13
j_call: TRBJ2-3
v_call: TRBV29-1
cdr3_aa: CSAKQGSTDTQYF
cdr3_nt: TGCAGCGCCAAACAGGGTAGCACAGATACGCAGTATTTT

clone_size: NA
d_call: TRBD1
cdr3_length: 12
j_call: TRBJ1-2
v_call: TRBV20-1
cdr3_aa: CSAKDRGYGYTF
cdr3_nt: TGCAGTGCCAAGGACAGGGGCTATGGCTACACCTTC

clone_size: NA
d_call: NA
cdr3_length: 15
j_call: TRBJ2-3
v_call: TRBV5-1
cdr3_aa: CASSPRTQFTDTQYF
cdr3_nt: TGCGCCAGCAGCCCACGGACTCAGTTCACAGATACGCAGTATTTT

clone_size: NA
d_call: TRBD1
cdr3_length: 13
j_call: TRBJ2-7
v_call: TRBV6-6
cdr3_aa: CASRLGQIYEQYF
cdr3_nt: TGTGCCAGCAGGTTGGGACAGATATACGAGCAGTACTTC